What follows describes a single T cell receptor (beta chain). Antigen specificity is unknown. The sample belongs to a study of human T cells and chemical hapten exposure. As for time point: pre-sensitization, week 0. Treatment reported: therapeutic diphenylcyclopropenone sensitization with weekly scalp DPC. Blood draws came before every patch-test application. TCRdb re-derived calls from the RACE reads in MiXCR, one entry per CDR3 protein. The table records tens of thousands of distinct CDR3 sequences, around 10% of them present only once. Study conclusions and caveats: Expanded TCRs created a significantly greater count of big CDR3 similarity clusters than controls did.

This specimen was whole blood, taken in connection with sensitization to the hapten diphenylcyclopropenone (DPC). The TCR originated in a middle-aged woman with alopecia areata. Some clones in this sample may be carry-over from other donors' samples.

CDR3 sequence: CAWSKRQGSVGYTF. In DNA, the CDR3 is TGTGCCTGGAGTAAAAGACAGGGATCGGTGGGCTACACCTTC. The chain couples TRBV30 to TRBJ1-2; 7 positions match TRBD1. Germline trimming cut 2 bases from V and 8 bases from J; bases unmatched to any gene: 11. Germline V lookup: CDR1 GTSNPN, CDR2 SVGIG (reference sequence). This CDR3 comprises 14 residues.